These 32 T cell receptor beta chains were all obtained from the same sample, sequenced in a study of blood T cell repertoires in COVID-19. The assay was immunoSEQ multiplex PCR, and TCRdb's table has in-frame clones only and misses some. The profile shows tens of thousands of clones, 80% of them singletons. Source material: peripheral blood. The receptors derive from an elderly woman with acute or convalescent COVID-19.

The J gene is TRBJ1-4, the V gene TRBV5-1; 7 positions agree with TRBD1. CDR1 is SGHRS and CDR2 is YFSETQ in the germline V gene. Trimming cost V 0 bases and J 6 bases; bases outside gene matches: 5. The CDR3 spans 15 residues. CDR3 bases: TGCGCCAGCAGCTTGGGACAGGGCATAGATGAAAAACTGTTTTTT. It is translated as CASSLGQGIDEKLFF.

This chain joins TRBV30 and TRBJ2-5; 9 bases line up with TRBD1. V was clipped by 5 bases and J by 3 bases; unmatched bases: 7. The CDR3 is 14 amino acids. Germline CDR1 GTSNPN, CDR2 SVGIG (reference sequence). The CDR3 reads CAWFRGTGKETQYF. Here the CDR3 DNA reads TGTGCCTGGTTTCGCGGGACAGGGAAAGAGACCCAGTACTTC.

The CDR3 DNA is TGCAGCGTCCTCAAGGACACCACCTACGAGCAGTACTTC. Translated, it gives CSVLKDTTYEQYF. The V call is TRBV29-1, the J call TRBJ2-7; a possible D gene is TRBD1 (5 bases). Germline CDR1 is SQVTM and CDR2 is ANQGSEA. This CDR3 spans 13 amino acids. The germline V and J ends were trimmed by 6 bases and 2 bases, with 14 bases remaining between them.

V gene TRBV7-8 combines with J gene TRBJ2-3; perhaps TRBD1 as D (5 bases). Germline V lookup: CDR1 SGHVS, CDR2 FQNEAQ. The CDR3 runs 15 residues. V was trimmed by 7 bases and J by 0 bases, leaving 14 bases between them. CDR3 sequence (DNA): TGTGCCAGCAATCGGCAGGGTCTTAGCACAGATACGCAGTATTTT. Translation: CASNRQGLSTDTQYF. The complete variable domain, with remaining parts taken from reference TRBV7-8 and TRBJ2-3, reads GAGVSQSPRYKVAKRGQDVALRCDPISGHVSLFWYQQALGQGPEFLTYFQNEAQLDKSGLPSDRFFAERPEGSVSTLKIQRTQQEDSAVYLCASNRQGLSTDTQYFGPGTRLTVL.

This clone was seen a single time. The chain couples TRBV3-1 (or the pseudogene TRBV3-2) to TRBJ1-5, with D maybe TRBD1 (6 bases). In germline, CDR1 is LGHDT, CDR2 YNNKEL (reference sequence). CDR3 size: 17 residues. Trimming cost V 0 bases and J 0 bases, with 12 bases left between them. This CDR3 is CASSQDKDSLSNQPQHF. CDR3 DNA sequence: TGTGCCAGCAGCCAAGATAAGGACAGCCTTAGCAATCAGCCCCAGCATTTT.

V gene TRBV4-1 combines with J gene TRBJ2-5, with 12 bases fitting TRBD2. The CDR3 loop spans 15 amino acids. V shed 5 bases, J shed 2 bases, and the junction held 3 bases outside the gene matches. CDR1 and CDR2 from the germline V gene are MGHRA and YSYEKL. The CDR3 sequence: CASSFLAGGQETQYF. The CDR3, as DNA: TGCGCCAGCAGCTTTCTAGCGGGAGGGCAAGAGACCCAGTACTTC.

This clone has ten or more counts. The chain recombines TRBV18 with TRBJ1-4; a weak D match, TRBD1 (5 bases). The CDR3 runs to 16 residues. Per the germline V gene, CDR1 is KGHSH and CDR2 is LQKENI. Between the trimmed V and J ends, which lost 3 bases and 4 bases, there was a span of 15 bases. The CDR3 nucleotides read TGTGCCAGCTCACCTCGGGGGTTTGGTGATAATGAAAAACTGTTTTTT. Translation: CASSPRGFGDNEKLFF.

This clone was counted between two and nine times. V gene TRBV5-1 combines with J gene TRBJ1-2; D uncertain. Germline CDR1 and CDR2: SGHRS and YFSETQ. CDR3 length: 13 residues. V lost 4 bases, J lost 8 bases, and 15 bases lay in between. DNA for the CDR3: TGCGCCAGCAGCGGAAGCTCAGGCGAAGGCTACACCTTC. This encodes CASSGSSGEGYTF.

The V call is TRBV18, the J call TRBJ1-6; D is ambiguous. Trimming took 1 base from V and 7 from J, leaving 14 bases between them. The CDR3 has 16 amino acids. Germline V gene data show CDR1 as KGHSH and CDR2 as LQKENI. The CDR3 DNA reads TGTGCCAGCTCACCACTAGACTCCCCGGGGAATTCACCCCTCCACTTT. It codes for CASSPLDSPGNSPLHF.

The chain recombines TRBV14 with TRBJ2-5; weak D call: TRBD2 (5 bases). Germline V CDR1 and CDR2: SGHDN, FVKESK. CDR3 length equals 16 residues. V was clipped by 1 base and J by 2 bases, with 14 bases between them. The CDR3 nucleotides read TGTGCCAGCAGCCAAGTCGGAGGCAGACCTCAAGAGACCCAGTACTTC. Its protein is CASSQVGGRPQETQYF.

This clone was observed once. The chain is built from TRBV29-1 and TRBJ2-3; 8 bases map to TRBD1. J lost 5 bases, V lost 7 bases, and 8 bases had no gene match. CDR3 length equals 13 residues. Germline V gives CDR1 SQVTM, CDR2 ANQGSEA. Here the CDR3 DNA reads TGCAGCGCCGCCAGGGGGCGGCAAGATACGCAGTATTTT. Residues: CSAARGRQDTQYF.

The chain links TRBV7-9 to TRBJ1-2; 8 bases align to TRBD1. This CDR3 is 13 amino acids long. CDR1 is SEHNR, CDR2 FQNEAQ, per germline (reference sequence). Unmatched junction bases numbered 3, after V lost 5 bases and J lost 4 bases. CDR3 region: CASSPGQVYGYTF. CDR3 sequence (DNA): TGTGCCAGCAGCCCGGGACAGGTCTATGGCTACACCTTC.

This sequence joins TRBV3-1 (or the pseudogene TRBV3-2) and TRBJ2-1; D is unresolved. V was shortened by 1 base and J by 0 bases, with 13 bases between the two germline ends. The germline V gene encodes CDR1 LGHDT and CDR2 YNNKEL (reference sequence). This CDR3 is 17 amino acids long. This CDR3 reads CASSQARSPSSYNEQFF. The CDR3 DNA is TGTGCCAGCAGCCAAGCCCGATCCCCTAGCTCCTACAATGAGCAGTTCTTC.

The CDR3 loop reads CASSFSGYYGEQYF. DNA of the CDR3: TGTGCCAGCAGCTTCTCCGGTTACTACGGGGAGCAGTACTTC. The chain has TRBV6-5 and TRBJ2-7; D unresolved. The V gene lost 6 bases and the J gene lost 7 bases, with 19 bases spanning the gap. The V gene's germline CDR1 is MNHEY and CDR2 SVGAGI. The CDR3 consists of 14 residues.

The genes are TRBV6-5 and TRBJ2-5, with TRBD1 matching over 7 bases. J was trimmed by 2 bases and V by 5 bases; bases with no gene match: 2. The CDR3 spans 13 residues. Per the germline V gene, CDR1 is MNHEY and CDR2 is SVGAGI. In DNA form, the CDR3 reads TGTGCCAGCAGTAGGGACAGTCAAGAGACCCAGTACTTC. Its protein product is CASSRDSQETQYF.

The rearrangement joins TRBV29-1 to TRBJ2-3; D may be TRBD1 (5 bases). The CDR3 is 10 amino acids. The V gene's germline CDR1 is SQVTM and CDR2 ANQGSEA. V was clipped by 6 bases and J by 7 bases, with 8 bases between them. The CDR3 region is CSVAGHTQYF. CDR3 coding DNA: TGCAGCGTCGCAGGGCATACGCAGTATTTT.

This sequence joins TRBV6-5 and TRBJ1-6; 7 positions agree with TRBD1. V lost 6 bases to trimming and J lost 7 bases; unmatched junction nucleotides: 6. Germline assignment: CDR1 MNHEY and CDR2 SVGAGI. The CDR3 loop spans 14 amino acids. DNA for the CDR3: TGTGCCAGCAGCTTACAGGGGTGGAATTCACCCCTCCACTTT. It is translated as CASSLQGWNSPLHF.

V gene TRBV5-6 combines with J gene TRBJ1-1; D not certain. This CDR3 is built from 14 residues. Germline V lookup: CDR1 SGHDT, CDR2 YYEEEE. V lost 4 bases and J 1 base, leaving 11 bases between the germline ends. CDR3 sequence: CASSHRHANTEAFF. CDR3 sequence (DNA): TGTGCCAGCAGCCACCGACACGCGAACACTGAAGCTTTCTTT.

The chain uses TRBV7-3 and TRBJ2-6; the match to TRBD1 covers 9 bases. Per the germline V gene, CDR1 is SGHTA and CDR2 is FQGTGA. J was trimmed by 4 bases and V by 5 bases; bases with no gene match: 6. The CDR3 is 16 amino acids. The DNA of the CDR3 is TGTGCCAGCAGCCTTCGGACAGGGGACGGGGCCAACGTCCTGACTTTC. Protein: CASSLRTGDGANVLTF.

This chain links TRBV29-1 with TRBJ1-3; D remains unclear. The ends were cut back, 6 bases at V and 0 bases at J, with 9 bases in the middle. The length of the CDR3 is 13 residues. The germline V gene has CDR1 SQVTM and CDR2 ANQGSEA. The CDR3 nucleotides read TGCAGCGTAACAGAGTACTCTGGAAACACCATATATTTT. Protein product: CSVTEYSGNTIYF.

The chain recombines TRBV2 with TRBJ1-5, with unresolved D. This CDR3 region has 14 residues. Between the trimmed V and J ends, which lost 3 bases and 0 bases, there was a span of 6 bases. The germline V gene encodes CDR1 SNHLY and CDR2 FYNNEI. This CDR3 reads CASSDRYSNQPQHF. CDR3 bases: TGTGCCAGCAGTGACAGGTATAGCAATCAGCCCCAGCATTTT.

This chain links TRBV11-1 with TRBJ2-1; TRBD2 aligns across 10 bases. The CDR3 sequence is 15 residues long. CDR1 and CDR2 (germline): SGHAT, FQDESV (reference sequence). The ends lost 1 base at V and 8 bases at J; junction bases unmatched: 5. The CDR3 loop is CASSLVGLAIDEQFF. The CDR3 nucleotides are TGTGCCAGCAGCTTAGTGGGACTAGCGATCGATGAGCAGTTCTTC.

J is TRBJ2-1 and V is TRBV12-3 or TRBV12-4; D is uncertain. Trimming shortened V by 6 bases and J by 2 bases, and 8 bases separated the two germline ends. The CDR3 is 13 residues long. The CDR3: CASSLSAYNEQFF. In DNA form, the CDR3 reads TGTGCCAGCAGCCTTTCTGCCTACAATGAGCAGTTCTTC.

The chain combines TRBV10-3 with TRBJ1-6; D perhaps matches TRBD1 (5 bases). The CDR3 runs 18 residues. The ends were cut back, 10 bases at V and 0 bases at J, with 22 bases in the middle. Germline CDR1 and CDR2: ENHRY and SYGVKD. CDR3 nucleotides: TGTGCCACCACCACTGGCGGGGTAGGGGCCTCCTATAATTCACCCCTCCACTTT. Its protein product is CATTTGGVGASYNSPLHF.

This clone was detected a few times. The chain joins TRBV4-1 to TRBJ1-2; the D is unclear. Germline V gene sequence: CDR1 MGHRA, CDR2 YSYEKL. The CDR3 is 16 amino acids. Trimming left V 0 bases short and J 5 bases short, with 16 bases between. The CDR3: CASSQEGSSSRYGYTF. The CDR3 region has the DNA TGCGCCAGCAGCCAAGAAGGATCAAGTTCGAGGTATGGCTACACCTTC.

CDR3 nucleotide sequence: TGTGCCAGCAGCCAAGACGGGACACCGAGCTCTGGAAACACCATATATTTT. Amino acids: CASSQDGTPSSGNTIYF. The V gene is TRBV4-2, the J gene TRBJ1-3, with a weak D call TRBD1 (6 bases). Germline CDR1 and CDR2: LGHNA and YNFKEQ. The CDR3 runs 17 residues. With 0 bases removed from V and 0 bases from J, the gap between germline ends came to 12 bases.

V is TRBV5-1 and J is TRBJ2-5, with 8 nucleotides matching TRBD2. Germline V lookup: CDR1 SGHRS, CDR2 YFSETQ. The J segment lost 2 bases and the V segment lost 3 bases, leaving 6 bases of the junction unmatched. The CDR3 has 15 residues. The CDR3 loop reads CASSWGGLGQETQYF. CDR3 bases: TGCGCCAGCAGCTGGGGGGGACTAGGACAAGAGACCCAGTACTTC.

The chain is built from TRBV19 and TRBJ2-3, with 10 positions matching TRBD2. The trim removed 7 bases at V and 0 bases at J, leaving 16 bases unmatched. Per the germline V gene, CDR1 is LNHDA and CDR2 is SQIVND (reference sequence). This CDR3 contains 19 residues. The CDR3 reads CASTPGVSGRETSTDTQYF. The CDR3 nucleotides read TGTGCCAGTACCCCAGGGGTCAGCGGGAGGGAGACTAGCACAGATACGCAGTATTTT.

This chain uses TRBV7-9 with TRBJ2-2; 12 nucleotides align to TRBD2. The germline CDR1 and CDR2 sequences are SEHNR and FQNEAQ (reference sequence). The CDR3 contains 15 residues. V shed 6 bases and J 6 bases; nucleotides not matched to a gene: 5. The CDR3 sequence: CASSMRLAGAGELFF. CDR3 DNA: TGTGCCAGCAGTATGAGACTAGCGGGGGCCGGGGAGCTGTTTTTT.

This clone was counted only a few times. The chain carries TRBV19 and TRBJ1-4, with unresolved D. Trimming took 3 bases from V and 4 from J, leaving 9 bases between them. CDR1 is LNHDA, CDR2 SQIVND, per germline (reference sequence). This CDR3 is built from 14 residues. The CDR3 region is CASSIFQDNEKLFF. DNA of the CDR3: TGTGCCAGTAGTATTTTCCAGGATAATGAAAAACTGTTTTTT.

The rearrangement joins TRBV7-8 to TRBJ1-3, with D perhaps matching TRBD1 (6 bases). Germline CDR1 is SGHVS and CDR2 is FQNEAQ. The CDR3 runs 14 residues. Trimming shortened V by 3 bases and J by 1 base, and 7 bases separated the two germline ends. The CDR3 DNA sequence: TGTGCCAGCAGCTTTGGACAGTCTGGAAACACCATATATTTT. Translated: CASSFGQSGNTIYF.

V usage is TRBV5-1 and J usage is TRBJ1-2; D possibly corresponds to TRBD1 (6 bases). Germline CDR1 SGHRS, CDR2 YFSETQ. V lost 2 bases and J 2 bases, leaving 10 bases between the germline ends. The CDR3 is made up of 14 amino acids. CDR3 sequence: CASSFTGTNYGYTF. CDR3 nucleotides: TGCGCCAGCAGCTTTACAGGGACCAACTATGGCTACACCTTC. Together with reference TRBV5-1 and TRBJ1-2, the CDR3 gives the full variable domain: KAGVTQTPRYLIKTRGQQVTLSCSPISGHRSVSWYQQTPGQGLQFLFEYFSETQRNKGNFPGRFSGRQFSNSRSEMNVSTLELGDSALYLCASSFTGTNYGYTFGSGTRLTVV.